The rows below give T cell receptor beta chains drawn from one sample of a study of blood T cell repertoires in COVID-19. The method was immunoSEQ multiplex PCR; TCRdb's version includes in-frame clones alone and lacks a portion of them. The repertoire has roughly 140,000 clones, approximately 85% of them found once; the top ten carry less than 5%. Sequences were obtained from peripheral blood. These receptors all come from a woman of 80 years or more with acute or convalescent COVID-19. Each CDR3 is given with its conserved first and last residue. The order of the fields is V gene, D gene, clone size, J gene, CDR3 protein, CDR3 DNA. A D gene is named only where the DNA matches it firmly. Size is omitted from some rows. Given values are once, few, many or a class for expanded clones.

>TRBV11-2|TRBD2|NA|TRBJ2-3
CASSSGRWTSVVDTQYF
TGTGCCAGCAGCTCTGGGCGCTGGACTAGCGTCGTGGATACGCAGTATTTT
>TRBV28|NA|NA|TRBJ1-1
CASSLLILRSSSPFSKAFF
TGTGCCAGCAGCCTCTTAATCCTGCGGAGCTCCTCACCCTTTTCAAAAGCTTTCTTT
>TRBV19|TRBD1|NA|TRBJ1-2
CASSTTGGAHGYTF
TGTGCCAGTAGTACGACAGGGGGCGCGCATGGCTACACCTTC
>TRBV27|NA|NA|TRBJ1-1
CASSPPPWGGTEAFF
TGTGCCAGCAGTCCCCCTCCGTGGGGGGGCACTGAAGCTTTCTTT
>TRBV6-5|NA|NA|TRBJ1-1
CASMEQPEAFF
TGTGCCAGCATGGAACAGCCTGAAGCTTTCTTT
>TRBV2|TRBD1|few|TRBJ2-7
CASSEAGGGRYEQYF
TGTGCCAGCAGTGAAGCAGGGGGCGGACGTTACGAGCAGTACTTC
>TRBV3-1/TRBV3-2|NA|NA|TRBJ1-5
CASSLGRGENQPQHF
TGTGCCAGCAGCTTAGGACGGGGGGAGAATCAGCCCCAGCATTTT
>TRBV23-1|NA|NA|TRBJ2-1
CASSPLDEQFF
TGCGCCAGCAGTCCTTTAGATGAGCAGTTCTTC
>TRBV2|NA|NA|TRBJ1-1
CASSDAGKNTEAFF
TGTGCCAGCAGTGACGCAGGGAAGAACACTGAAGCTTTCTTT
>TRBV28|TRBD1|NA|TRBJ1-2
CASSLTGQQYGYTF
TGTGCCAGCAGTTTAACGGGACAGCAGTATGGCTACACCTTC
>TRBV5-1|NA|few|TRBJ2-1
CASSLDVGAGAQQFF
TGCGCCAGCAGCTTGGATGTAGGGGCGGGGGCGCAGCAGTTCTTC
>TRBV4-2|NA|NA|TRBJ2-2
CASSQEGVSNTGELFF
TGTGCCAGCAGCCAAGAAGGGGTTTCGAACACCGGGGAGCTGTTTTTT
>TRBV7-2|NA|NA|TRBJ1-4
CASSFDRNYRGEKLFF
TGTGCCAGCAGCTTCGACAGGAATTATCGGGGTGAAAAACTGTTTTTT
>TRBV24-1|TRBD2|NA|TRBJ2-1
CATSDSLAASYNEQFF
TGTGCCACCAGTGATTCTCTAGCGGCCTCCTACAATGAGCAGTTCTTC
>TRBV28|NA|NA|TRBJ2-5
CASSVWEAQETQYF
TGTGCCAGCAGCGTATGGGAGGCCCAAGAGACCCAGTACTTC
>TRBV5-1|NA|NA|TRBJ2-1
CASSPSGGRYNEQFF
TGCGCCAGCAGCCCGTCGGGGGGCCGATACAATGAGCAGTTCTTC
>TRBV19|NA|NA|TRBJ2-3
CARSGREADTQYF
TGTGCCAGGAGTGGCAGGGAAGCAGATACGCAGTATTTT
>TRBV18|NA|NA|TRBJ2-5
CASSQGLQETQYF
TGTGCCAGCTCCCAGGGACTCCAAGAGACCCAGTACTTC
>TRBV28|TRBD1|NA|TRBJ1-4
CASSIWTGGLVEFDGKLFF
TGTGCCAGCAGTATTTGGACAGGGGGCTTAGTAGAATTTGACGGAAAACTGTTTTTT
>TRBV5-5|NA|NA|TRBJ2-2
CASSSYAGTPTTGELFF
TGTGCCAGCAGTTCCTACGCCGGGACACCCACCACCGGGGAGCTGTTTTTT
>TRBV27|TRBD2|NA|TRBJ2-1
CASSAGTSMLNEQFF
TGTGCCAGCAGTGCCGGGACTAGCATGTTGAATGAGCAGTTCTTC
>TRBV19|NA|NA|TRBJ1-5
CASSYFGLTSNQPQHF
TGTGCCAGTAGCTATTTTGGACTCACCTCCAATCAGCCCCAGCATTTT
>TRBV21-1|NA|once|TRBJ2-1
CASSKVGEVHEQFF
TGTGCCAGCAGCAAAGTAGGCGAGGTCCATGAGCAGTTCTTC
>TRBV12-3/TRBV12-4|TRBD2|NA|TRBJ2-7
CATRLAGHHEQYF
TGTGCCACCCGACTAGCGGGGCACCACGAGCAGTACTTC
>TRBV2|NA|NA|TRBJ1-2
CASHRGSYGYTF
TGTGCCAGCCACCGGGGGTCCTATGGCTACACCTTC
>TRBV4-2|NA|NA|TRBJ2-5
CASSQAFEASETQYF
TGTGCCAGCAGCCAAGCTTTCGAAGCGAGCGAGACCCAGTACTTC
>TRBV18|NA|once|TRBJ1-6
CASSPPGRGYNSPLHF
TGTGCCAGCTCCCCCCCGGGGCGGGGGTATAATTCACCCCTCCACTTT
>TRBV3-1/TRBV3-2|TRBD1|NA|TRBJ1-6
CASSQDDREHSPLHF
TGTGCCAGCAGCCAAGATGACAGGGAGCATTCACCCCTCCACTTT
>TRBV30|NA|NA|TRBJ1-1
CAWSVWGSAGAFF
TGTGCCTGGAGTGTCTGGGGATCTGCGGGAGCTTTCTTT
>TRBV19|NA|NA|TRBJ1-3
CASKQGYSGNTIYF
TGTGCCAGTAAACAGGGTTACTCTGGAAACACCATATATTTT
>TRBV7-3|NA|NA|TRBJ1-6
CASSLKGWGTNSPLHF
TGTGCCAGCAGCTTAAAGGGGTGGGGAACCAATTCACCCCTCCACTTT
>TRBV7-8|NA|NA|TRBJ1-4
CASSLSSGHQNEKLFF
TGTGCCAGCAGCTTATCCTCGGGACACCAGAATGAAAAACTGTTTTTT
>TRBV28|NA|once|TRBJ2-7
CAINSRSRGIYEQYF
TGTGCCATCAACTCTCGATCCAGGGGAATCTACGAGCAGTACTTC
>TRBV14|NA|once|TRBJ1-5
CASSRSGVGQPQHF
TGTGCCAGCAGCCGGTCAGGGGTAGGTCAGCCCCAGCATTTT
>TRBV21-1|NA|once|TRBJ1-1
CASSKQGDRGRMGAEAFF
TGTGCCAGCAGCAAACAGGGAGACAGGGGGCGGATGGGCGCTGAAGCTTTCTTT
>TRBV7-2|NA|NA|TRBJ2-7
CASLSEGGWLKSSYEQYF
TGTGCCAGCCTATCTGAGGGAGGTTGGCTGAAGAGCTCCTACGAGCAGTACTTC
>TRBV28|NA|few|TRBJ1-2
CASSYLFGAGLSPYTF
TGTGCCAGCAGTTATCTCTTTGGGGCAGGCCTTTCACCCTACACCTTC
>TRBV7-9|TRBD1|NA|TRBJ1-2
CASSLLDRDRYTF
TGTGCCAGCAGCTTATTGGACAGGGACCGCTACACCTTC
>TRBV7-3|NA|NA|TRBJ1-6
CASSLTGRGNSPLHF
TGTGCCAGCAGCTTAACTGGACGGGGGAATTCACCCCTCCACTTT
>TRBV7-8|NA|NA|TRBJ1-3
CASSPHRTGVGNTIYF
TGTGCCAGCAGCCCCCACCGAACCGGGGTTGGAAACACCATATATTTT
>TRBV9|NA|NA|TRBJ1-1
CASSVGFSTAKNTEAFF
TGTGCCAGCAGCGTAGGCTTCAGTACAGCTAAGAACACTGAAGCTTTCTTT
>TRBV24-1|NA|NA|TRBJ2-1
CATSVALSSYNEQFF
TGTGCCACCAGTGTAGCGCTTAGCTCCTACAATGAGCAGTTCTTC
>TRBV5-5|NA|NA|TRBJ2-3
CASSLAPGDTQYF
TGTGCCAGCAGCTTGGCCCCCGGAGATACGCAGTATTTT
>TRBV6-5|NA|NA|TRBJ1-1
CASRLDSSMNTEAFF
TGTGCCAGCAGGCTCGACAGTTCCATGAACACTGAAGCTTTCTTT
>TRBV5-4|TRBD2|NA|TRBJ2-1
CASSLGGGDYNEQFF
TGTGCCAGCAGCTTGGGCGGGGGGGATTACAATGAGCAGTTCTTC
>TRBV2|NA|NA|TRBJ2-5
CASSEVYRQETQYF
TGTGCCAGCAGTGAAGTGTACAGACAAGAGACCCAGTACTTC
>TRBV7-6|TRBD1|once|TRBJ1-2
CASSLGTGGHGGYTF
TGTGCCAGCAGCTTAGGGACAGGGGGCCACGGTGGCTACACCTTC
>TRBV2|NA|NA|TRBJ1-2
CASSETGFGYTF
TGTGCCAGCAGTGAAACAGGTTTTGGCTACACCTTC
>TRBV7-8|TRBD1|NA|TRBJ1-3
CASSLGVDRGSGNTIYF
TGTGCCAGCAGCTTAGGAGTCGACAGGGGGTCTGGAAACACCATATATTTT
>TRBV10-1|NA|NA|TRBJ1-2
CASPVTVKPPYGYTF
TGCGCCAGTCCCGTGACAGTCAAACCGCCCTATGGCTACACCTTC
>TRBV7-2|TRBD2|once|TRBJ2-3
CASSLFLLAGDTQYF
TGTGCCAGCAGCTTATTCTTGCTAGCGGGGGATACGCAGTATTTT
>TRBV28|TRBD1|once|TRBJ2-1
CASSSFSGGYNEQFF
TGTGCCAGCAGTTCCTTTTCAGGGGGCTACAATGAGCAGTTCTTC
>TRBV11-3|NA|few|TRBJ2-5
CASSIGEQETQYF
TGTGCCAGCAGCATTGGAGAACAAGAGACCCAGTACTTC
>TRBV7-7|NA|NA|TRBJ1-3
CASSPSYSGNTIYF
TGTGCCAGCAGCCCATCCTACTCTGGAAACACCATATATTTT
>TRBV28|TRBD2|NA|TRBJ2-3
CASSLTSGSTGHTQYF
TGTGCCAGCAGTCTCACTAGCGGGAGTACCGGACATACGCAGTATTTT
>TRBV15|TRBD1|NA|TRBJ2-2
CATSSGAGQGAGGELFF
TGTGCCACCAGCAGTGGAGCGGGACAGGGGGCGGGCGGGGAGCTGTTTTTT
>TRBV5-4|NA|once|TRBJ2-5
CASSSAGYQETQYF
TGTGCCAGCAGCTCCGCCGGGTATCAAGAGACCCAGTACTTC
>TRBV9|TRBD1|NA|TRBJ1-2
CASLSWDSEAESYGYTF
TGTGCCAGCTTGTCGTGGGACAGTGAGGCTGAATCTTATGGCTACACCTTC